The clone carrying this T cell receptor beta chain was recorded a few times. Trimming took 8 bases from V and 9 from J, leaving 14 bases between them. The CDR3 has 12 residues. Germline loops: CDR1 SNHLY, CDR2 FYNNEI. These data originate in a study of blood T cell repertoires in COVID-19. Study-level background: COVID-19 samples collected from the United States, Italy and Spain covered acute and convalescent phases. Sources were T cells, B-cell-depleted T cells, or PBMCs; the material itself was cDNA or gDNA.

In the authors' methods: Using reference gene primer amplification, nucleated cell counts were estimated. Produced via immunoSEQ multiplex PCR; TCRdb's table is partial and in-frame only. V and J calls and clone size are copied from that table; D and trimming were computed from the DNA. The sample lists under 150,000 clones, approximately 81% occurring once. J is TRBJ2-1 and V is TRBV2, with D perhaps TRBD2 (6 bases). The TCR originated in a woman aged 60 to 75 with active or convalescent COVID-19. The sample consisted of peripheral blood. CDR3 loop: CASEEGGFEQFF. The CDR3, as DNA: TGTGCCAGCGAAGAGGGAGGCTTTGAGCAGTTCTTC.